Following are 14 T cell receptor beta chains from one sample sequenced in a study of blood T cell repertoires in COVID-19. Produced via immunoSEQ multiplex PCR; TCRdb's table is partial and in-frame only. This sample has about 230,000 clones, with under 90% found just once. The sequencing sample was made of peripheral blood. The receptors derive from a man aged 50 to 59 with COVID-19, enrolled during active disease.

The CDR3 DNA follows: TGTGCCAGCAGCAGGGAGGGGGGTGGCTACACCTTC. It specifies CASSREGGGYTF. J is TRBJ1-2 and V is TRBV12-3 or TRBV12-4; tentative D call: TRBD1 (6 bases). The ends were cut back, 6 bases at V and 7 bases at J, with 12 bases in the middle. CDR3 size: 12 residues.

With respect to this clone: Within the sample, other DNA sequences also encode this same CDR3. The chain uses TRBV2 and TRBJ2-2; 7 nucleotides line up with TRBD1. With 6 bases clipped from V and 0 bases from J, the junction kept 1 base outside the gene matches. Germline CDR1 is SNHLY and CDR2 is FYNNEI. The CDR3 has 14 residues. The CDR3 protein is CASRGTANTGELFF. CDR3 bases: TGTGCCAGCAGGGGGACAGCGAACACCGGGGAGCTGTTTTTT.

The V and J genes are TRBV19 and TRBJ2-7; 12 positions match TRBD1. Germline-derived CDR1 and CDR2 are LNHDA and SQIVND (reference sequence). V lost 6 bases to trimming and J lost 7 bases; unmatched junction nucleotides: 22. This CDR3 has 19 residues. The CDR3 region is CASSKRGTGGRLAPREQYF. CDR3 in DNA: TGTGCCAGTAGCAAACGGGGGACAGGGGGCAGGCTAGCGCCCCGGGAGCAGTACTTC. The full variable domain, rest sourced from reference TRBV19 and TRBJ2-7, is DGGITQSPKYLFRKEGQNVTLSCEQNLNHDAMYWYRQDPGQGLRLIYYSQIVNDFQKGDIAEGYSVSREKKESFPLTVTSAQKNPTAFYLCASSKRGTGGRLAPREQYFGPGTRLTVT.

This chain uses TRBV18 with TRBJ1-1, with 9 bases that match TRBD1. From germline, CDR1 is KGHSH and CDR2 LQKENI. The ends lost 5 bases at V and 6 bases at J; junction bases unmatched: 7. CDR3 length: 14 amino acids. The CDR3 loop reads CASSVGQGKAEAFF. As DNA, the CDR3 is TGTGCCAGCTCAGTCGGACAGGGGAAAGCTGAAGCTTTCTTT.

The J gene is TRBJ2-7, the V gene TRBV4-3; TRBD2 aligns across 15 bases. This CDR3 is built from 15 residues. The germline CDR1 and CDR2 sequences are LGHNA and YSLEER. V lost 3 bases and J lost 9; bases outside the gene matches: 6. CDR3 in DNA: TGCGCCAGCAGCCAGGGACTAGCGGGGGGCATACGGCAGTACTTC. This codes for CASSQGLAGGIRQYF.

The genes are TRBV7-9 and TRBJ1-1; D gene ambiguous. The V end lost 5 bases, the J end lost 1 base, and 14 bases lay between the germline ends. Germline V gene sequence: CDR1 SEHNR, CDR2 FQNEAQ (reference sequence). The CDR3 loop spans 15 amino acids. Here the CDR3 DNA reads TGTGCCAGCAGCACCCATCACGCACAGAACACTGAAGCTTTCTTT. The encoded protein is CASSTHHAQNTEAFF. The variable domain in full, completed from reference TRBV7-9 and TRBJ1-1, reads DTGVSQNPRHKITKRGQNVTFRCDPISEHNRLYWYRQTLGQGPEFLTYFQNEAQLEKSRLLSDRFSAERPKGSFSTLEIQRTEQGDSAMYLCASSTHHAQNTEAFFGQGTRLTVV.

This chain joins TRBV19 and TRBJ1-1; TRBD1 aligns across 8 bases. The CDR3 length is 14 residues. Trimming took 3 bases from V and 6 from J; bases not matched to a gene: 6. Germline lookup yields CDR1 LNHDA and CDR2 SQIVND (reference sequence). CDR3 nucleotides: TGTGCCAGTAGTATCGGGGACAGGTGGCCTGAAGCTTTCTTT. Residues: CASSIGDRWPEAFF.

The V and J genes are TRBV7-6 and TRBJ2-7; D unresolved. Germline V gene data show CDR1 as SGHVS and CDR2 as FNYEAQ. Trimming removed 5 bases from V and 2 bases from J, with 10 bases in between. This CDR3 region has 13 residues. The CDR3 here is CASSSRSTYEQYF. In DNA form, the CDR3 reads TGTGCCAGCAGCAGCAGGTCTACCTACGAGCAGTACTTC.

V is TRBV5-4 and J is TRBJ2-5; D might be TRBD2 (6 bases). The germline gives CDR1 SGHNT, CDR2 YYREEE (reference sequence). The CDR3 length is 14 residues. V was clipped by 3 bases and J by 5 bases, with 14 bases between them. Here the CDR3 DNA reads TGTGCCAGCAGCTCGCCGGGGACTCTGGAGACCCAGTACTTC. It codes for CASSSPGTLETQYF.

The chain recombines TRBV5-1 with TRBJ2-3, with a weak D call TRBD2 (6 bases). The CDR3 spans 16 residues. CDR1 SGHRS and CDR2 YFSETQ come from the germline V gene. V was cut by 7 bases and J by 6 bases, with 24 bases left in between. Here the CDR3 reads CASDLAPGLPRDTQYF. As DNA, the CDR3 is TGCGCCAGCGATTTAGCCCCCGGACTACCTAGGGATACGCAGTATTTT. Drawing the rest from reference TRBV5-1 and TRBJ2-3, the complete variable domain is KAGVTQTPRYLIKTRGQQVTLSCSPISGHRSVSWYQQTPGQGLQFLFEYFSETQRNKGNFPGRFSGRQFSNSRSEMNVSTLELGDSALYLCASDLAPGLPRDTQYFGPGTRLTVL.

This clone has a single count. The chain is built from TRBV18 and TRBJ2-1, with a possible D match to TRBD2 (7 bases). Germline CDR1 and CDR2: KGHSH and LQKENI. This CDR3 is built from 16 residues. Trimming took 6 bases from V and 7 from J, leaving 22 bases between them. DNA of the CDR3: TGTGCCAGCTCGGCCTTCGGGGGGCGGGAGAGAAATGAGCAGTTCTTC. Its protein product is CASSAFGGRERNEQFF.

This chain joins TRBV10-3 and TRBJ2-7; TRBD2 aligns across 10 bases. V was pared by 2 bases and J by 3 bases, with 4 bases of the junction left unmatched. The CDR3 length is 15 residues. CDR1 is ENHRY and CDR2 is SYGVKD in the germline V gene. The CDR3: CAISEGLAGVYEQYF. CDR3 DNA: TGTGCCATCAGTGAGGGTCTAGCGGGGGTCTACGAGCAGTACTTC.

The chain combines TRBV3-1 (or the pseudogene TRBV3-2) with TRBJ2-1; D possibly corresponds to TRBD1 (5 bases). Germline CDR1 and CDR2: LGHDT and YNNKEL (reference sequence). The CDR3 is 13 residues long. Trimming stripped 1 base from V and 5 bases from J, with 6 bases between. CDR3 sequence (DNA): TGTGCCAGCAGCCAAGTCAGGGACAATGAGCAGTTCTTC. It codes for CASSQVRDNEQFF.

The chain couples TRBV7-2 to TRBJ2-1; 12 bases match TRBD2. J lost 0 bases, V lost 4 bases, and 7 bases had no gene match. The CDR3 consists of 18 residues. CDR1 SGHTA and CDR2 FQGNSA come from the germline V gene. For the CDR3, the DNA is TGTGCCAGCAGCTCGCAACTAGCGGGAGGCTACTCCTACAATGAGCAGTTCTTC. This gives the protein CASSSQLAGGYSYNEQFF.